Here is one T cell receptor (beta chain) with its context. Its matching antigen is unknown. This specimen belongs to a study of shared clonotypes between healthy human individuals. V was cut by 1 base and J by 10 bases, with 11 bases left in between. The CDR3 extends over 13 amino acids. Germline V gives CDR1 SGDLS, CDR2 YYNGEE. Nashville, Tennessee was home to all donors, each a Caucasian adult. Repertoires were generated with immunoSEQ multiplex PCR, while TCRdb's copy carries only in-frame clones and drops some. Among about 2.3 million clones, 93% were seen once, and the ten largest hold 0.3% to 0.4%. Findings and limits, study-wide: Generation probabilities were higher for clonotypes shared across all four sorted-subset donors than for unshared ones.

The chain couples TRBV9 to TRBJ1-4; D gene uncertain. The clonotype comes from a man aged 18-30 years in good health. Some clones in this sample may be carry-over from other donors' samples. Input material: naive CD4+ T cells from PBMCs. Subset here: CD45RA+ positively selected. The CDR3 spells CASSVMEEGKLFF. The CDR3 coding sequence is TGTGCCAGCAGCGTAATGGAGGAAGGAAAACTGTTTTTT.